This T cell receptor (beta chain) originates from a study of shared clonotypes between healthy human individuals. The CDR3 is made up of 15 amino acids. V was shortened by 4 bases and J by 1 base, with 13 bases between the two germline ends. The germline CDR1 and CDR2 sequences are SGHRS and YFSETQ. CD45RA+ naive and CD45RA-negative memory subsets were separated from CD4+ cells. As handled by the study authors: ImmunoSEQ yielded junction-only sequences lacking quality scores, so filtering differed. The assay was immunoSEQ multiplex PCR, and TCRdb's table has in-frame clones only and misses some. V, J and clone size are those of that table, while D and trimming were read from the DNA. The data hold about 2,500,000 clones, with just over 90% observed a single time.

The receptor was derived from a man aged 18 to 30 in good health. The rearrangement joins TRBV5-1 to TRBJ2-3; D unresolved. Sequencing used naive CD4+ T cells sorted from blood. Regarding subset: CD45RA+ positively selected. The CDR3 reads CASSLNTVGTDTQYF. The DNA for the CDR3 is TGCGCCAGCAGCCTAAACACCGTCGGCACAGATACGCAGTATTTT.